A selection of T cell receptor beta chains follows, all from one sample in a study of T-cell memory formation after mild COVID-19. Using its own MiXCR run on the 5' RACE reads, TCRdb lists one record per CDR3 protein. The repertoire consists of some 450,000 distinct CDR3 sequences, with about a sixth occurring once and the leading ten covering under 25%. Sequenced input: PBMCs or a T cell subset sorted from them (not recorded which). The receptors originated from a man aged 18 to 35 who had mild COVID-19 (a few samples of this study predate the infection). Cell type and time point are not known. Each CDR3 is given with its conserved first and last residue. A D gene is named only where the DNA matches it firmly. Clone size is shown for a subset of rows, as once, few, many or a class of expanded clone.

cdr3_nt	cdr3_aa	j_call	d_call	v_call	clone_size
TGTGCCAGCAGGATACGGACAGGGTGGGCCTACCAAGCTTTCTTT	CASRIRTGWAYQAFF	TRBJ1-1	TRBD1	TRBV6-5	NA
TGTGCCAGCAGTCTGGACAGGGGTGTTTCACCCCTCCACTTT	CASSLDRGVSPLHF	TRBJ1-6	TRBD1	TRBV6-5	NA
TGTGCCAGCAGCCAAGTAGCTTCGGAATCCTACGAGCAGTACTTC	CASSQVASESYEQYF	TRBJ2-7	NA	TRBV4-2	NA
TGTGCCAGCAGCCCGCAGGCTGAAAAACTGTTTTTT	CASSPQAEKLFF	TRBJ1-4	NA	TRBV7-9	many
TGTGCCAGCAGTTTCGTTCGGAACACTGAAGCTTTCTTT	CASSFVRNTEAFF	TRBJ1-1	NA	TRBV28	few
TGTGCCAGCAGTTTGTCGACAGGCAATCAGCCCCAGCATTTT	CASSLSTGNQPQHF	TRBJ1-5	NA	TRBV12-3/TRBV12-4	NA
TGTGCCAGCAGCACAGGGGGGATTCTGTTCGATGAGCAGTTCTTC	CASSTGGILFDEQFF	TRBJ2-1	TRBD1	TRBV27	NA
TGTGCCAGCAGCCCATATAGGGGCGCTGGAAACACCATATATTTT	CASSPYRGAGNTIYF	TRBJ1-3	NA	TRBV7-2	NA
TGTGCCAGCAGCTTATTTTTGCGAGACACAGATACGCAGTATTTT	CASSLFLRDTDTQYF	TRBJ2-3	NA	TRBV11-2	few
TGTGCCAGCAGCGTAGCCTCCAACAATGAGCAGTTCTTC	CASSVASNNEQFF	TRBJ2-1	NA	TRBV9	many
TGTGCCAGCAGTGTTACCGGGACAGCTCATTATCAGCCCCAGCATTTT	CASSVTGTAHYQPQHF	TRBJ1-5	TRBD1	TRBV12-3/TRBV12-4	NA
TGTGCCAGCAGGGGCCGCAGAGGGGCTGAAGCTTTCTTT	CASRGRRGAEAFF	TRBJ1-1	NA	TRBV12-3/TRBV12-4	NA
TGTGCCAGCAGTTTGCGGACTATGCCAGATACGCAGTATTTT	CASSLRTMPDTQYF	TRBJ2-3	NA	TRBV12-3/TRBV12-4	NA
TGTGCCAGCAGCCAACAGGCAGGGACCGCTTATGGCTACACCTTC	CASSQQAGTAYGYTF	TRBJ1-2	NA	TRBV3-1	few
TGTGCCAGCACTAGGGAGGAGAACACTGAAGCTTTCTTT	CASTREENTEAFF	TRBJ1-1	NA	TRBV2	NA
TGCGCCAGCAGCTTCGCCCCGACAGATTATAGCAATCAGCCCCAGCATTTT	CASSFAPTDYSNQPQHF	TRBJ1-5	NA	TRBV5-1	few
TGCGCCAGCAGCGTGGGGACCGCCGGGGGACCCCTCCACTTT	CASSVGTAGGPLHF	TRBJ1-6	NA	TRBV5-1	NA